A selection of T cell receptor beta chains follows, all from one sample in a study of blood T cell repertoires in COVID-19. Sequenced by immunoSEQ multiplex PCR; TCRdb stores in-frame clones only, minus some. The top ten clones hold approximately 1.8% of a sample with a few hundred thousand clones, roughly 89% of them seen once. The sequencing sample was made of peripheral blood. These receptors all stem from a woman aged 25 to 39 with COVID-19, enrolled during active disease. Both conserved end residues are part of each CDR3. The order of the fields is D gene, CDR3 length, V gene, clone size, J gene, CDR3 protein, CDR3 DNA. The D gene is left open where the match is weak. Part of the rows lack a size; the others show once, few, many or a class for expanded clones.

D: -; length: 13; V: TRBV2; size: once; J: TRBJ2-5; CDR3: CASSREGGETQYF; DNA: TGTGCCAGCAGTCGAGAGGGAGGAGAGACCCAGTACTTC
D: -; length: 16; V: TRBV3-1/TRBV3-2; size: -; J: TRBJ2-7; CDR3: CASSQIRGFGLYEQYF; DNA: TGTGCCAGCAGCCAAATCAGGGGTTTCGGTCTCTACGAGCAGTACTTC
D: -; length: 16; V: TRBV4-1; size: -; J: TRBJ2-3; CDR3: CASSQEVTGGTDTQYF; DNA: TGCGCCAGCAGCCAAGAGGTGACGGGGGGCACAGATACGCAGTATTTT
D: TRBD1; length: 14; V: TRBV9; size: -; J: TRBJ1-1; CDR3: CASSALTGTTEAFF; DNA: TGTGCCAGCAGCGCCCTGACAGGGACCACTGAAGCTTTCTTT
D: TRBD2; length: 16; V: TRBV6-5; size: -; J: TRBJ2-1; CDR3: CASSYGASGGKNEQFF; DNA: TGTGCCAGCAGTTACGGGGCTAGCGGGGGAAAAAATGAGCAGTTCTTC
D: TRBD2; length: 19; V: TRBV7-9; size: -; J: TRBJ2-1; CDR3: CASSQPPPLAGVFYNEQFF; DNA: TGTGCCAGCAGTCAACCCCCCCCACTAGCGGGGGTTTTCTACAATGAGCAGTTCTTC
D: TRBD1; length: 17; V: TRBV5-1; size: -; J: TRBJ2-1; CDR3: CASSYWVVTGGANEQFF; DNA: TGCGCCAGCAGCTACTGGGTGGTGACAGGGGGGGCCAATGAGCAGTTCTTC
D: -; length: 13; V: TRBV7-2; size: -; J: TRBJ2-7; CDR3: CASSLARNSEQYF; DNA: TGTGCCAGCAGCTTAGCGAGGAACTCCGAGCAGTACTTC
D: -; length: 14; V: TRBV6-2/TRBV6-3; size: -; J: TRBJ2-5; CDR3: CASSGLGGQETQYF; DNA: TGTGCCAGCAGTGGTCTAGGTGGGCAAGAGACCCAGTACTTC
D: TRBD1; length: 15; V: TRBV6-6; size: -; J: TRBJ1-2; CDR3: CASSYSGQGIYGYTF; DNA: TGTGCCAGCAGTTACTCGGGACAGGGGATATATGGCTACACCTTC
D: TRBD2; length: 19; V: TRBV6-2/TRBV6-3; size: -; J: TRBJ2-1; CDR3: CASSYLSSGTPDAYNEQFF; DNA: TGTGCCAGCAGTTACCTGTCTAGCGGTACTCCCGACGCCTACAATGAGCAGTTCTTC
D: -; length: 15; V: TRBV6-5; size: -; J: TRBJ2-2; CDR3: CASRLSPTNTGELFF; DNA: TGTGCCAGCAGGTTAAGCCCCACCAACACCGGGGAGCTGTTTTTT
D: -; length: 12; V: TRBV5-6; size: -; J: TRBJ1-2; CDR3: CASSYNYYGYTF; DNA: TGTGCCAGCAGCTATAATTACTATGGCTACACCTTC
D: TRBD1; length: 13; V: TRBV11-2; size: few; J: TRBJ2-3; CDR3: CASTRDRADTQYF; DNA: TGTGCCAGCACCCGAGACAGGGCTGATACGCAGTATTTT
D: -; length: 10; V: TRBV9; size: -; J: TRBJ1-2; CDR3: CASSAGGYTF; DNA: TGTGCCAGCAGCGCGGGTGGCTACACCTTC
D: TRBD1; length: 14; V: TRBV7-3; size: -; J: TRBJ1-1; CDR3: CASSPTGGDSLAFF; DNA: TGTGCCAGCAGCCCCACAGGGGGCGATTCGCTAGCTTTCTTT
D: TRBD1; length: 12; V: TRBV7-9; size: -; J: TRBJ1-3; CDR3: CASSLVGGHIYF; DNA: TGTGCCAGCAGCTTAGTAGGGGGCCACATATATTTT
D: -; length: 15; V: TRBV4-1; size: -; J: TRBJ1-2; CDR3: CASSLGNGVNYGYTF; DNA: TGCGCCAGCAGCCTCGGGAACGGGGTAAACTATGGCTACACCTTC
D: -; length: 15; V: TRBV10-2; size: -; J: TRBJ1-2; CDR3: CASSNGPTGTYGYTF; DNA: TGCGCCAGCAGTAACGGGCCGACAGGAACCTATGGCTACACCTTC
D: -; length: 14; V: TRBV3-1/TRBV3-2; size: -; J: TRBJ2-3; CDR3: CASSQQAYTDTQYF; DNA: TGTGCCAGCAGCCAACAAGCATACACAGATACGCAGTATTTT
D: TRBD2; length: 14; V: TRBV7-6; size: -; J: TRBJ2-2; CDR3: CASSFSGGNGELFF; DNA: TGTGCCAGCAGCTTTAGCGGGGGGAACGGGGAGCTGTTTTTT
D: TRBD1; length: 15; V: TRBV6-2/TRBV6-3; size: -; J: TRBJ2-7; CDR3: CASSYPDRNTYEQYF; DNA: TGTGCCAGCAGTTATCCGGACAGGAATACCTACGAGCAGTACTTC
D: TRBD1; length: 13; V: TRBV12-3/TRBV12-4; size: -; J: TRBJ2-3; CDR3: CASRTDRGPPPDF; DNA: TGTGCCAGCAGAACCGACAGGGGCCCCCCTCCGGATTTT
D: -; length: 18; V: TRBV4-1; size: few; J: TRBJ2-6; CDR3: CASSQRGRVVSGANVLTF; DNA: TGCGCCAGCAGCCAGAGAGGCCGGGTTGTCTCGGGGGCCAACGTCCTGACTTTC
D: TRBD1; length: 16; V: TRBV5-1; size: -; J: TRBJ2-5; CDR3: CASSLDRGKGSETQYF; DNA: TGCGCCAGCAGCTTGGACAGGGGTAAAGGGTCGGAGACCCAGTACTTC
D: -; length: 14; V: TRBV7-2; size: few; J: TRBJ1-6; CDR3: CASSPGRLDSPLHF; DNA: TGTGCCAGCAGCCCAGGGCGTCTGGATTCACCCCTCCACTTT
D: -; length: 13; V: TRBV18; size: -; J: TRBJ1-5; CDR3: CASSTVSNQPQHF; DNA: TGTGCCAGCTCGACAGTTAGCAATCAGCCCCAGCATTTT
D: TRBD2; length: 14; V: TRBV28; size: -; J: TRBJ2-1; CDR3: CASSPSGGGIEQFF; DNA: TGTGCCAGCAGTCCAAGCGGGGGGGGGATTGAGCAGTTCTTC
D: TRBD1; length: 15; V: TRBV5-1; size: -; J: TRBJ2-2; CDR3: CASSGDRASLGELFF; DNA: TGCGCCAGCTCGGGGGACAGGGCCTCCCTCGGGGAGCTGTTTTTT
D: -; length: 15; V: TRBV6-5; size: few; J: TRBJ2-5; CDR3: CASSRNGQSQETQYF; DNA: TGTGCCAGCAGCCGGAATGGACAGTCCCAAGAGACCCAGTACTTC
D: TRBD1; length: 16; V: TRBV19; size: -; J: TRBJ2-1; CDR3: CASKKGPGQGDNEQFF; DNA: TGTGCCAGTAAAAAGGGGCCGGGACAGGGGGACAATGAGCAGTTCTTC
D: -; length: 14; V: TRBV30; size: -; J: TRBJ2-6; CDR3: CAWSEYTGANVLTF; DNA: TGTGCCTGGAGTGAGTATACAGGGGCCAACGTCCTGACTTTC
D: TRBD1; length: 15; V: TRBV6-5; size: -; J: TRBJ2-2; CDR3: CASSYQDRVGGELFF; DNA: TGTGCCAGCAGTTATCAGGACAGGGTAGGCGGGGAGCTGTTTTTT
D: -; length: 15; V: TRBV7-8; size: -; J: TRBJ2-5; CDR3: CASSLLSAKLETQYF; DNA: TGTGCCAGCAGCTTACTTAGCGCGAAGTTGGAGACCCAGTACTTC
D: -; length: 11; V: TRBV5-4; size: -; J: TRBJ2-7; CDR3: CASSLYYEQYF; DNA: TGTGCCAGCAGCCTGTATTACGAGCAGTACTTC
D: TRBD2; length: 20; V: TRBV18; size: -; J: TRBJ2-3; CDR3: CASSPPGLAGGYISTDTQYF; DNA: TGTGCCAGCTCACCACCGGGACTAGCGGGGGGCTACATTAGCACAGATACGCAGTATTTT
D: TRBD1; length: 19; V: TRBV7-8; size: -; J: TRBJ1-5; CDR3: CASTKGGQGARQGNQPQHF; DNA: TGTGCCAGCACCAAGGGAGGGCAGGGGGCCAGACAGGGCAATCAGCCCCAGCATTTT
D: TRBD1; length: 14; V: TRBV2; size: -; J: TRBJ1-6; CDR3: CASSKDRGNSPLHF; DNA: TGTGCCAGCAGTAAGGACAGGGGAAATTCACCCCTCCACTTT
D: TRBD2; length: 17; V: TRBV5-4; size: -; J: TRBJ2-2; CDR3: CASSLALLAGESGELFF; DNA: TGTGCCAGCAGCTTGGCCCTCCTAGCGGGGGAGTCCGGGGAGCTGTTTTTT